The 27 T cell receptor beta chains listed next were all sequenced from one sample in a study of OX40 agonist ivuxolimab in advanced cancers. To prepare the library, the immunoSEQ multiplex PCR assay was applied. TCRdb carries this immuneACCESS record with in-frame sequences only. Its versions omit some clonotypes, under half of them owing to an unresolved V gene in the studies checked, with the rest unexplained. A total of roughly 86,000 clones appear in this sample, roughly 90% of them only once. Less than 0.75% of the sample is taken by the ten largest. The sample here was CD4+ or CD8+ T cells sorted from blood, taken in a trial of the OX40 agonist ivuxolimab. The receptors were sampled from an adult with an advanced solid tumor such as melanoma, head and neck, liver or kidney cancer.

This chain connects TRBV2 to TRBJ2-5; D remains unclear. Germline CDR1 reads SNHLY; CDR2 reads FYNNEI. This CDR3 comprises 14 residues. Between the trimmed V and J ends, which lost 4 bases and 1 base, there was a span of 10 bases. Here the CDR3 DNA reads TGTGCCAGCAGTGCGCGGAGCAGCCAAGAGACCCAGTACTTC. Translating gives CASSARSSQETQYF.

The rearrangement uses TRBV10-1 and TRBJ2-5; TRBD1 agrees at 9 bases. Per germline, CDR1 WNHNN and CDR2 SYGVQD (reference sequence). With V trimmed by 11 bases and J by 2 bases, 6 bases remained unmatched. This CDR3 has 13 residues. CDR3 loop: CALNGQGQETQYF. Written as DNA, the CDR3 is TGCGCCCTCAACGGACAGGGGCAAGAGACCCAGTACTTC.

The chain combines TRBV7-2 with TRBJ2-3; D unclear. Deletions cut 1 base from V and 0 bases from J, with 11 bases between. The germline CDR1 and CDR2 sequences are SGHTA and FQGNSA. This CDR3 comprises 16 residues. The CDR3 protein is CASSLVARASTDTQYF. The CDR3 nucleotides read TGTGCCAGCAGCTTAGTAGCTAGAGCTAGCACAGATACGCAGTATTTT. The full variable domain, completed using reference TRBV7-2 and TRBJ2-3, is GAGVSQSPSNKVTEKGKDVELRCDPISGHTALYWYRQSLGQGLEFLIYFQGNSAPDKSGLPSDRFSAERTGGSVSTLTIQRTQQEDSAVYLCASSLVARASTDTQYFGPGTRLTVL.

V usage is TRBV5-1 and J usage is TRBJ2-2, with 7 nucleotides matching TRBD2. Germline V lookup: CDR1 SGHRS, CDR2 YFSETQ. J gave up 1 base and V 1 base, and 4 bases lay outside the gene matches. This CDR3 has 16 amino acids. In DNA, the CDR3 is TGCGCCAGCAGCTTGACAGCGGGAAAGAACACCGGGGAGCTGTTTTTT. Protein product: CASSLTAGKNTGELFF.

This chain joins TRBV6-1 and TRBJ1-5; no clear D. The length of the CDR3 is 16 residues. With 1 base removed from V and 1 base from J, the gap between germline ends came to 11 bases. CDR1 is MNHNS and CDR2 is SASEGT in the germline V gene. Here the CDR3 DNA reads TGTGCCAGCAGTGAAGGGCCCAACTCGAGCAATCAGCCCCAGCATTTT. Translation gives CASSEGPNSSNQPQHF.

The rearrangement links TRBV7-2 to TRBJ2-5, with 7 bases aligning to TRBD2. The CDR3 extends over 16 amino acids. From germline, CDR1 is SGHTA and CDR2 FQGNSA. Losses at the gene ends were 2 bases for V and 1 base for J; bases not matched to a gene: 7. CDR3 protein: CASSLNGGGTQETQYF. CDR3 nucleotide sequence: TGTGCCAGCAGCTTAAATGGGGGGGGTACCCAAGAGACCCAGTACTTC. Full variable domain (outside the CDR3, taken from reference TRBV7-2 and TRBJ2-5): GAGVSQSPSNKVTEKGKDVELRCDPISGHTALYWYRQSLGQGLEFLIYFQGNSAPDKSGLPSDRFSAERTGGSVSTLTIQRTQQEDSAVYLCASSLNGGGTQETQYFGPGTRLLVL.

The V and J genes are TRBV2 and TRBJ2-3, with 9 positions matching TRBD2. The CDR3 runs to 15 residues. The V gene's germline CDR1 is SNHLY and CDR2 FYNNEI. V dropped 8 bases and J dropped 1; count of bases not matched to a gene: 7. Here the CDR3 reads CASFRREGRTDTQYF. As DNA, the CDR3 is TGTGCCAGCTTCAGGCGGGAGGGCCGCACAGATACGCAGTATTTT.

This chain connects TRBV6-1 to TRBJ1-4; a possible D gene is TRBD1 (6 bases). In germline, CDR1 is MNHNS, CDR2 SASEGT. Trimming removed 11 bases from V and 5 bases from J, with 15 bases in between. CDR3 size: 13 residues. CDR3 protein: CAGSTGKNEKLFF. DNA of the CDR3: TGTGCCGGGTCGACAGGAAAGAATGAAAAACTGTTTTTT.

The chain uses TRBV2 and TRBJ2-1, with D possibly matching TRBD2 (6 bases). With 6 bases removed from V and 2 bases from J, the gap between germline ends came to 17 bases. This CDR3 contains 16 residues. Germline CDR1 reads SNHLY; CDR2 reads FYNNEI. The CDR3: CASSPSGRETYNEQFF. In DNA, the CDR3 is TGTGCCAGCAGCCCGTCGGGGCGGGAAACCTACAATGAGCAGTTCTTC.

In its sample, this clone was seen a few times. The CDR3 region has the DNA TGTGCCAGCAGTTTAGAGGGGGCGCGGAATCAGCCCCAGCATTTT. Translating it yields CASSLEGARNQPQHF. The J gene is TRBJ1-5, the V gene TRBV28, with 7 bases aligning to TRBD1. V lost 2 bases, J lost 4 bases, and 5 bases stayed unmatched. The germline V gene encodes CDR1 MDHEN and CDR2 SYDVKM. CDR3 length: 15 residues.

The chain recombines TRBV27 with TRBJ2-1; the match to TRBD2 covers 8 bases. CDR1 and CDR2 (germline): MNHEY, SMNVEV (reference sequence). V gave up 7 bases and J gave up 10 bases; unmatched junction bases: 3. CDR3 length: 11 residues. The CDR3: CASMGGREQFF. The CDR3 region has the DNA TGTGCCAGCATGGGCGGGAGGGAGCAGTTCTTC.

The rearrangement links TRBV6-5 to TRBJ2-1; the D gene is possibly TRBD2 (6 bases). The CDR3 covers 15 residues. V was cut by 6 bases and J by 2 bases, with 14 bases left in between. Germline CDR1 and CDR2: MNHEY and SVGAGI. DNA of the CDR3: TGTGCCAGCAGGTCACACCTAGCGACCTACAATGAGCAGTTCTTC. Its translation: CASRSHLATYNEQFF.

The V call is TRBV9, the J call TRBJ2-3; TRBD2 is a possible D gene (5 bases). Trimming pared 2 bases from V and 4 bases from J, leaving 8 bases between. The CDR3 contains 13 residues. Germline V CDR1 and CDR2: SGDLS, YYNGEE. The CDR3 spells CASSVEGADTQYF. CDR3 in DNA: TGTGCCAGCAGCGTTGAGGGAGCAGATACGCAGTATTTT.

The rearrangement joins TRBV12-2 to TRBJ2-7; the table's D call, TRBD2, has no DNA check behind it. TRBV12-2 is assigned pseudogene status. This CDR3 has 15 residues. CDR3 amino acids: CASRMLRGRFYEQYF. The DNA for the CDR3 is TGTGCAAGTCGGATGCTTCGGGGGAGGTTCTACGAGCAGTACTTC.

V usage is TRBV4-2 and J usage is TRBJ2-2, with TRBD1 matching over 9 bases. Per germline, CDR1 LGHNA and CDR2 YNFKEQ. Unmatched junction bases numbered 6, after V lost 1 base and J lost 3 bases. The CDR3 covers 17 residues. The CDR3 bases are TGTGCCAGCAGCCAAGTGGGCAGGACAGGGGACACCGGGGAGCTGTTTTTT. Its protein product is CASSQVGRTGDTGELFF.

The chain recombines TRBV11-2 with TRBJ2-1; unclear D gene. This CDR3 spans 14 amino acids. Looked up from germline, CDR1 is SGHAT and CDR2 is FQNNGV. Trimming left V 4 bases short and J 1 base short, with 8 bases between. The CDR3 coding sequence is TGTGCCAGCAGCTGGGCATCTTCCTACAATGAGCAGTTCTTC. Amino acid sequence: CASSWASSYNEQFF.

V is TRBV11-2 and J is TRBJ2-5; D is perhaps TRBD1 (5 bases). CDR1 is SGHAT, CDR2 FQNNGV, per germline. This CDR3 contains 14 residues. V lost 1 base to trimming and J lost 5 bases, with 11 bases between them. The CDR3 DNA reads TGTGCCAGCAGCTTAGCTAGGGGATTCGAGACCCAGTACTTC. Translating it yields CASSLARGFETQYF.

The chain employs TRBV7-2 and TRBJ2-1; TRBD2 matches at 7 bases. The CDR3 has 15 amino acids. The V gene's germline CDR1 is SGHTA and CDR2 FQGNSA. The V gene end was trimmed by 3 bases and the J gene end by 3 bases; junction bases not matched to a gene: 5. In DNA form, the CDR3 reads TGTGCCAGCAGCTTGGTATGGGGGGGCTACAATGAGCAGTTCTTC. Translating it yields CASSLVWGGYNEQFF.

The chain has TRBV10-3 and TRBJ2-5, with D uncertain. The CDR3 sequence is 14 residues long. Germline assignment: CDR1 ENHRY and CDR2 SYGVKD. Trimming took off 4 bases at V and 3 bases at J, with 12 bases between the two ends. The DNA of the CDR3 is TGTGCCATCAGTGTGGCTTTTCGAGAAGAGACCCAGTACTTC. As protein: CAISVAFREETQYF.

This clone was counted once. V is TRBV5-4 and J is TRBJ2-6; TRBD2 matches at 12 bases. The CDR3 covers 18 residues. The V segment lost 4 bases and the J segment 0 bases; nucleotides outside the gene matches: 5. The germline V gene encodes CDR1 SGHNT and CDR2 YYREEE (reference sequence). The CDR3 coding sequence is TGTGCCAGCAGCCTCGGACTAGCGGGGAGCTCTGGGGCCAACGTCCTGACTTTC. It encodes CASSLGLAGSSGANVLTF.

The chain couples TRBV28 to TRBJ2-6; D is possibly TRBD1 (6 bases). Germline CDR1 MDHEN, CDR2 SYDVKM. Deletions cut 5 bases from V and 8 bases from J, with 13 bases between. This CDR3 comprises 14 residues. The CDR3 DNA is TGTGCCAGCAGTCCCCCAGGGGCGTCCAACGTCCTGACTTTC. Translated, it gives CASSPPGASNVLTF.

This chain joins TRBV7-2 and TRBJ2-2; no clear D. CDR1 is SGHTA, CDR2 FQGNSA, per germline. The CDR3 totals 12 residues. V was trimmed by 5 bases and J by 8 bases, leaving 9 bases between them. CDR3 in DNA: TGTGCCAGCAGCCCTAGGGCTGGGGAGCTGTTTTTT. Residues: CASSPRAGELFF.

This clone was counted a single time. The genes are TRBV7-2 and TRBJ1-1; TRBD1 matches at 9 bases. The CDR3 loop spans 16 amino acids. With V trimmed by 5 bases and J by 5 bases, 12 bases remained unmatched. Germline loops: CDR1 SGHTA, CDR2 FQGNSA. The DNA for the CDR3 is TGTGCCAGCAGCCCACAGTCGGGACAGGGTGGGACTGAAGCTTTCTTT. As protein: CASSPQSGQGGTEAFF.

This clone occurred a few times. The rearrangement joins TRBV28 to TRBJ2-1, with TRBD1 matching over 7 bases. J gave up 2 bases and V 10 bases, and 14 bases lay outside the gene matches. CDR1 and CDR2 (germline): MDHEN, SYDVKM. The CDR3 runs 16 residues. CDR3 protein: CATHPETGKTYNEQFF. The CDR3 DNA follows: TGTGCCACCCATCCTGAGACAGGGAAGACCTACAATGAGCAGTTCTTC.

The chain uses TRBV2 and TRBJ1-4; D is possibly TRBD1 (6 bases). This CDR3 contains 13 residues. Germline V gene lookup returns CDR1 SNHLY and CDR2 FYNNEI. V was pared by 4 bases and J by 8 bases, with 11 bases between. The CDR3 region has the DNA TGTGCCAGCAGTGGGGGGGGGCGAGAAAAACTGTTTTTT. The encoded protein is CASSGGGREKLFF. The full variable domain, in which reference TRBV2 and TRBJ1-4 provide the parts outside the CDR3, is EPEVTQTPSHQVTQMGQEVILRCVPISNHLYFYWYRQILGQKVEFLVSFYNNEISEKSEIFDDQFSVERPDGSNFTLKIRSTKLEDSAMYFCASSGGGREKLFFGSGTQLSVL.

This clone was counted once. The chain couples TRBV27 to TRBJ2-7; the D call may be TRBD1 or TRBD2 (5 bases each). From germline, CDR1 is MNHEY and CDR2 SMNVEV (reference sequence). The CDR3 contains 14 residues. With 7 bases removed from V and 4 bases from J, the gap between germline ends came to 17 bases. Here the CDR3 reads CASNLARDVYEQYF. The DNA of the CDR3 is TGTGCCAGCAATCTCGCCCGGGACGTATACGAGCAGTACTTC.

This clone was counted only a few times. The CDR3 region has the DNA TGTGCCAGCAGCCAGAGACTAGCGGGGCTCTCCTACAATGAGCAGTTCTTC. Translation gives CASSQRLAGLSYNEQFF. The rearrangement links TRBV7-2 to TRBJ2-1; the match to TRBD2 covers 11 bases. The CDR3 has 17 amino acids. Germline CDR1 reads SGHTA; CDR2 reads FQGNSA. V trimming: 5 bases; J trimming: 0 bases; junction bases outside the gene matches: 6.